Listed below are T cell receptor beta chains from one sample, sequenced in a study of cytomegalovirus exposure and HLA in healthy donors. The protocol was immunoSEQ multiplex PCR, while the TCRdb copy is restricted to in-frame clones and leaves out a portion. The sample records some 170,000 clones, 60% to 80% being singletons. Sequenced input: PBMCs. The receptors originated from a man in his sixties in good health and CMV-seronegative. Each CDR3 is given with its conserved first and last residue. The D gene is left open where the match is weak. Clone size is shown for a subset of rows, as once, few, many or a class of expanded clone.

cdr3_nt: TGTGCCAGCAGTTTAGGGCAGGGGGAGAGAGAGACCCAGTACTTC
cdr3_aa: CASSLGQGERETQYF
d_call: TRBD1
j_call: TRBJ2-5
v_call: TRBV28
clone_size: .

cdr3_nt: TGCGCCAGCAGCCAAGACCCTACAGGGGACGGTAACTATGGCTACACCTTC
cdr3_aa: CASSQDPTGDGNYGYTF
d_call: TRBD1
j_call: TRBJ1-2
v_call: TRBV4-3
clone_size: .

cdr3_nt: TGCGCCAGCAGCTTGGTTCCCCGCCAAGAGACCCAGTACTTC
cdr3_aa: CASSLVPRQETQYF
d_call: .
j_call: TRBJ2-5
v_call: TRBV5-1
clone_size: .

cdr3_nt: TGTGCCAGCAGAACCGGACAGGGGGCTACTGAAGCTTTCTTT
cdr3_aa: CASRTGQGATEAFF
d_call: TRBD1
j_call: TRBJ1-1
v_call: TRBV28
clone_size: few

cdr3_nt: TGTGCCAGCAGCCCAGAAACGACAGGGGGGATTTTTCATGAGCAGTTCTTC
cdr3_aa: CASSPETTGGIFHEQFF
d_call: TRBD1
j_call: TRBJ2-1
v_call: TRBV7-9
clone_size: once

cdr3_nt: TGTGCCAGCACCGGCGCAGGCGTCATAAAAAGCTACGAGCAGTACTTC
cdr3_aa: CASTGAGVIKSYEQYF
d_call: .
j_call: TRBJ2-7
v_call: TRBV28
clone_size: .

cdr3_nt: TGTGCCAGTAGTATCCGGGACTCACAACCTGGGGGAAACACCATATATTTT
cdr3_aa: CASSIRDSQPGGNTIYF
d_call: .
j_call: TRBJ1-3
v_call: TRBV19
clone_size: .

cdr3_nt: TGTGCCATCAGTGAGGGACAGCTTCAAGAGACCCAGTACTTC
cdr3_aa: CAISEGQLQETQYF
d_call: .
j_call: TRBJ2-5
v_call: TRBV10-3
clone_size: .

cdr3_nt: TGTGCCAGCAGTTTGCTCCTAGGGGATGAAAAACTGTTTTTT
cdr3_aa: CASSLLLGDEKLFF
d_call: .
j_call: TRBJ1-4
v_call: TRBV28
clone_size: .

cdr3_nt: TGCGCCAGCAGCATACAGGGGGATCAGCCCCAGCATTTT
cdr3_aa: CASSIQGDQPQHF
d_call: TRBD1
j_call: TRBJ1-5
v_call: TRBV5-1
clone_size: .

cdr3_nt: TGCGCCAGCAGCCTGGGACTAGCGGCAACCTACGAGCAGTACTTC
cdr3_aa: CASSLGLAATYEQYF
d_call: TRBD2
j_call: TRBJ2-7
v_call: TRBV4-3
clone_size: .

cdr3_nt: TGTGCCAGCAGTGAACGTAGCGTTAACTCCTACGAGCAGTACTTC
cdr3_aa: CASSERSVNSYEQYF
d_call: .
j_call: TRBJ2-7
v_call: TRBV6-1
clone_size: .

cdr3_nt: TGTGCCTGGCATGGCGGGGTAGGCACAGATACGCAGTATTTT
cdr3_aa: CAWHGGVGTDTQYF
d_call: .
j_call: TRBJ2-3
v_call: TRBV30
clone_size: .

cdr3_nt: TGCGCCAGCAGCTCGGTCGGGAGACATCAGGAGACCCAGTACTTC
cdr3_aa: CASSSVGRHQETQYF
d_call: .
j_call: TRBJ2-5
v_call: TRBV5-1
clone_size: .

cdr3_nt: TGTGCCTCCTCTTACTCTCTGGTCGGCTACACCTTC
cdr3_aa: CASSYSLVGYTF
d_call: .
j_call: TRBJ1-2
v_call: TRBV19
clone_size: .

cdr3_nt: TGTGCCAGCAGCTTCCCTCTAGCGGGAGGGTTTAATGAGCAGTTCTTC
cdr3_aa: CASSFPLAGGFNEQFF
d_call: TRBD2
j_call: TRBJ2-1
v_call: TRBV7-2
clone_size: .

cdr3_nt: TGTGCCAGCAGCTCCACCAGGGGGTCGCGCCTACAAGAGACCCAGTACTTC
cdr3_aa: CASSSTRGSRLQETQYF
d_call: TRBD1
j_call: TRBJ2-5
v_call: TRBV7-8
clone_size: .

cdr3_nt: TGTGCCAGCATGCGGGGGGATAATTATAATTCACCCCTCCACTTT
cdr3_aa: CASMRGDNYNSPLHF
d_call: .
j_call: TRBJ1-6
v_call: TRBV6-1
clone_size: .

cdr3_nt: TGTGCCAGTCGGTTCACCGGGGAGCTGTTTTTT
cdr3_aa: CASRFTGELFF
d_call: .
j_call: TRBJ2-2
v_call: TRBV27
clone_size: .

cdr3_nt: TGTGCCAGCAGCCCTAACTACGAGCAGTACTTC
cdr3_aa: CASSPNYEQYF
d_call: .
j_call: TRBJ2-7
v_call: TRBV7-9
clone_size: .

cdr3_nt: TGTGCCAGCAGACACGGAGCAACTAATGAAAAACTGTTTTTT
cdr3_aa: CASRHGATNEKLFF
d_call: .
j_call: TRBJ1-4
v_call: TRBV7-9
clone_size: few

cdr3_nt: TGTGCCAGCAGCTTCGAGACAGACTCCTACGAGCAGTACTTC
cdr3_aa: CASSFETDSYEQYF
d_call: .
j_call: TRBJ2-7
v_call: TRBV11-2
clone_size: once